This T cell receptor (beta chain) is drawn from a study of early T cells in non-severe SARS-CoV-2 infection. Whole-study context: Unsorted whole blood bulk RNA was sequenced, with unpaired chains. The study, taken as a whole, reports: Matching against VDJdb likely underestimated virus-specific expansions, favoring anti-spike CD8.

Individual cDNA molecules carried attached unique molecular identifiers. From the 5' RACE reads, TCRdb called clonotypes with MiXCR, one entry per CDR3 protein. Of about 70,000 distinct CDR3 sequences listed, about 14% are singletons. Comments on this clonotype: The target antigen is unknown.

Trimming took off 1 base at V and 4 bases at J, with 10 bases between the two ends. The germline gives CDR1 LNHDA, CDR2 SQIVND (reference sequence). This CDR3 contains 14 residues. Specimen: whole blood, collected at baseline. The chain uses TRBV19 and TRBJ1-2; D is unresolved. This receptor was identified in an adult who was a healthcare worker with PCR-confirmed SARS-CoV-2 infection or an uninfected control (not recorded which). DNA for the CDR3: TGTGCCAGTAGTATAGGGAGTTTCGGCTATGGCTACACCTTC. Protein: CASSIGSFGYGYTF. Combining the CDR3 with reference TRBV19 and TRBJ1-2 gives the whole variable domain DGGITQSPKYLFRKEGQNVTLSCEQNLNHDAMYWYRQDPGQGLRLIYYSQIVNDFQKGDIAEGYSVSREKKESFPLTVTSAQKNPTAFYLCASSIGSFGYGYTFGSGTRLTVV.